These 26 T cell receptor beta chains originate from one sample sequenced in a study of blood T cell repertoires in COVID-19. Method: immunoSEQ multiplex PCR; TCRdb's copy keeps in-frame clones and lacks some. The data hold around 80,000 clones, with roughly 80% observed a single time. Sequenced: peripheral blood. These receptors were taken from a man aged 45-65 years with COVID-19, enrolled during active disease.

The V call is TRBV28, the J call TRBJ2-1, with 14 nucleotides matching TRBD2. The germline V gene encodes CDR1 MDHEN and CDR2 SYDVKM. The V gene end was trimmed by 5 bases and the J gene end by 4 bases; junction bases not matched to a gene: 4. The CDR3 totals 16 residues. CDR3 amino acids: CASSLGTSGGYNEQFF. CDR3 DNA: TGTGCCAGCAGTCTTGGGACTAGCGGGGGTTACAATGAGCAGTTCTTC.

The CDR3 DNA sequence: TGTGCCAGCAGCTTCCGGGACAGGGTAACGGAGGCTTTCTTT. It is translated as CASSFRDRVTEAFF. The rearrangement joins TRBV7-9 to TRBJ1-1; 9 nucleotides align to TRBD1. This CDR3 comprises 14 residues. Unmatched junction bases numbered 10, after V lost 3 bases and J lost 11 bases. Germline assignment: CDR1 SEHNR and CDR2 FQNEAQ (reference sequence).

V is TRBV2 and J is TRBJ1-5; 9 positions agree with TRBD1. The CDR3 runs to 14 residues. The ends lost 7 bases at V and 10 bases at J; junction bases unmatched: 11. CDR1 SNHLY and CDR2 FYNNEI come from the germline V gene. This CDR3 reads CASKNRQGVGPQHF. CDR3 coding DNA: TGTGCCAGCAAAAACCGACAGGGGGTAGGACCCCAGCATTTT. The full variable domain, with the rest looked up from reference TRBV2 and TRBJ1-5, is EPEVTQTPSHQVTQMGQEVILRCVPISNHLYFYWYRQILGQKVEFLVSFYNNEISEKSEIFDDQFSVERPDGSNFTLKIRSTKLEDSAMYFCASKNRQGVGPQHFGDGTRLSIL.

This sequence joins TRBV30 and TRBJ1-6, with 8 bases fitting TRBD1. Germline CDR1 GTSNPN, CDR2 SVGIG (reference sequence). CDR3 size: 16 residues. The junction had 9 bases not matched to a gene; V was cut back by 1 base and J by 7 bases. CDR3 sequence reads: CAWSGSRTGRNSPLHF. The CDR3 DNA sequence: TGTGCCTGGAGTGGATCAAGGACAGGGAGGAATTCACCCCTCCACTTT.

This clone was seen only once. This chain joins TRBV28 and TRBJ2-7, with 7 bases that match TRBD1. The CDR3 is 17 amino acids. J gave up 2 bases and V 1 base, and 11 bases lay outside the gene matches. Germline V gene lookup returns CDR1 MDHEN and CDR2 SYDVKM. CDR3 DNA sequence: TGTGCCAGCAGTTTATCCCCTCGACAGGGCTTAACCTACGAGCAGTACTTC. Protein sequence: CASSLSPRQGLTYEQYF.

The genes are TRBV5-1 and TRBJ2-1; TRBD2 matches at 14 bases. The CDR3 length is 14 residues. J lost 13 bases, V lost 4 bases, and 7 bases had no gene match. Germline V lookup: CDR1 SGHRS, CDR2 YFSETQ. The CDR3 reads CASSPGLAGAKQFF. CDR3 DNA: TGCGCCAGCAGCCCGGGACTAGCGGGGGCCAAACAGTTCTTC.

The CDR3 region has the DNA TGTGCCAGCCCTAGGGACTTTGAAGCTTTCTTT. Protein product: CASPRDFEAFF. The rearrangement links TRBV6-5 to TRBJ1-1; perhaps TRBD1 as D (5 bases). The CDR3 is 11 amino acids. V lost 8 bases and J lost 7, with 11 bases in between. Germline V gives CDR1 MNHEY, CDR2 SVGAGI.

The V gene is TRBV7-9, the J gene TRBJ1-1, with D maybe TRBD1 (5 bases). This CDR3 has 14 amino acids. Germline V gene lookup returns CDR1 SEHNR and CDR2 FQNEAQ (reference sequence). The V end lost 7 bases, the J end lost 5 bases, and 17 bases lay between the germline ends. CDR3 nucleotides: TGTGCCAGCACCCCCGGGGGAGGGAAGACTGAAGCTTTCTTT. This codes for CASTPGGGKTEAFF.

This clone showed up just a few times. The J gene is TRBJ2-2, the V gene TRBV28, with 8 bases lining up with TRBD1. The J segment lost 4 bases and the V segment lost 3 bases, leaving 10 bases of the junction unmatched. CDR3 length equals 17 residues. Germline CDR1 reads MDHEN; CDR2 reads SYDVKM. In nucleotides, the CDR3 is TGTGCCAGCAGTTTTCCCCCCGGACAGGGCGTCACCGGGGAGCTGTTTTTT. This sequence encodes CASSFPPGQGVTGELFF.

Here the CDR3 DNA reads TGTGCCAGCGGCCCTAGCGGGAGTTACAATGAGCAGTTCTTC. It encodes CASGPSGSYNEQFF. The V and J genes are TRBV19 and TRBJ2-1, with TRBD2 identical over 10 bases. CDR1 is LNHDA, CDR2 SQIVND, per germline (reference sequence). After removal of 9 bases from V and 4 bases from J, the junction contained 6 bases not matched to a gene. CDR3 size: 14 residues.

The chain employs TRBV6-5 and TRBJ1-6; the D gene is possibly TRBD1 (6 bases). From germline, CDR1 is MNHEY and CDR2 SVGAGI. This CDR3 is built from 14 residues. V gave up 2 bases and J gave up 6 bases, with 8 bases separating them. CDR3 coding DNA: TGTGCCAGCAGTTACACAGGGAGTAATTCACCCCTCCACTTT. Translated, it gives CASSYTGSNSPLHF.

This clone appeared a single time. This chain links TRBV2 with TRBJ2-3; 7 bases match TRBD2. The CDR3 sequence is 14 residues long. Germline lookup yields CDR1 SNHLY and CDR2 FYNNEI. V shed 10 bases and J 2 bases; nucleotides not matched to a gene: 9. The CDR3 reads CATDGGGYTDTQYF. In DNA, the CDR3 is TGTGCCACGGATGGGGGAGGGTACACAGATACGCAGTATTTT.

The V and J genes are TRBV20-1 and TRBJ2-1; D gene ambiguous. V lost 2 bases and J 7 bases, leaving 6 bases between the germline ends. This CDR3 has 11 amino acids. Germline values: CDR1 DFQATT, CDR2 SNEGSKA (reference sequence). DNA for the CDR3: TGCAGTGCTAGACCACTGAATGAGCAGTTCTTC. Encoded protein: CSARPLNEQFF.

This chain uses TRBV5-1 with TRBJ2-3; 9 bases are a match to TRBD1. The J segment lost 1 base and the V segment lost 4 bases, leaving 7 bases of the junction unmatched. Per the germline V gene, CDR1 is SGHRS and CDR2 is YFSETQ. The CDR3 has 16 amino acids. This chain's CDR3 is CASSPGGQGRTDTQYF. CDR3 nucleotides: TGCGCCAGCAGCCCGGGAGGACAGGGGCGCACAGATACGCAGTATTTT.

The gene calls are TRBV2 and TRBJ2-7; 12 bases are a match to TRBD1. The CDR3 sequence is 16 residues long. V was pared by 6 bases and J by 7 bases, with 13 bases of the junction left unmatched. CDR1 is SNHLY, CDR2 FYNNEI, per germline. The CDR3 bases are TGTGCCAGCAGACGTTCCTCCGGGACAGGGGGCGGGGAGCAGTACTTC. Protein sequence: CASRRSSGTGGGEQYF.

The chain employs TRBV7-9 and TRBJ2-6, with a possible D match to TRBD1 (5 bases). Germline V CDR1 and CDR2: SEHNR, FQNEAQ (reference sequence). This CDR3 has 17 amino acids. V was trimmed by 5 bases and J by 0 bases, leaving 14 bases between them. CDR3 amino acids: CASSPTGIHSGANVLTF. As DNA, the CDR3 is TGTGCCAGCAGCCCAACAGGCATACACTCTGGGGCCAACGTCCTGACTTTC.

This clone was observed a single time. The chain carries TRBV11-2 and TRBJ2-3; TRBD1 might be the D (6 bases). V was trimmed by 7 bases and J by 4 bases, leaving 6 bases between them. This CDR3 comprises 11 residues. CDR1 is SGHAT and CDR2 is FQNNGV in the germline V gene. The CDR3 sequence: CASTGADTQYF. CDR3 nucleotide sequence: TGTGCCAGCACAGGGGCAGATACGCAGTATTTT.

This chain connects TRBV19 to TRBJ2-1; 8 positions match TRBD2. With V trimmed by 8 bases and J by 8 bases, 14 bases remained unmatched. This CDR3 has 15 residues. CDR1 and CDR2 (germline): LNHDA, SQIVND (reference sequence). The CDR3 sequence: CASQTREGPFDEQFF. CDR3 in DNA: TGTGCCAGTCAAACCCGGGAGGGCCCATTCGATGAGCAGTTCTTC.

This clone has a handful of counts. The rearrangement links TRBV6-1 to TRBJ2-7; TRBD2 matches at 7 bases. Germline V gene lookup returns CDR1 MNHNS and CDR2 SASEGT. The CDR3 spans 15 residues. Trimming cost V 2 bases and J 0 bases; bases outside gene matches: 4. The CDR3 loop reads CASSERGGSSYEQYF. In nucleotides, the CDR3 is TGTGCCAGCAGTGAACGCGGGGGAAGCTCCTACGAGCAGTACTTC.

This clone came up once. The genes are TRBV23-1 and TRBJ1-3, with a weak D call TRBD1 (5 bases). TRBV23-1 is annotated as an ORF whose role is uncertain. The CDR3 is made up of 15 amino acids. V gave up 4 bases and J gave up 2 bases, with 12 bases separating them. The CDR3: CASSREGTAGNTIYF. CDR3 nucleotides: TGCGCCAGCAGTCGGGAGGGGACGGCTGGAAACACCATATATTTT.

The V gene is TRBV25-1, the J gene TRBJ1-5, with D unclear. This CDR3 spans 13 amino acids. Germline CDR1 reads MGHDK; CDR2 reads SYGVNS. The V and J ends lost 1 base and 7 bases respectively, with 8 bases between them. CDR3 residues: CASSEFIGQPQHF. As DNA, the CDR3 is TGTGCCAGCAGTGAATTTATCGGGCAGCCCCAGCATTTT.

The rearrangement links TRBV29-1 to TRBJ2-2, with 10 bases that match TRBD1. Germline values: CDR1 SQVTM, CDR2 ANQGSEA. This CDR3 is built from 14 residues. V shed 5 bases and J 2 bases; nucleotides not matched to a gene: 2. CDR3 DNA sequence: TGCAGCGTTAGGGACAGGGGAAACACCGGGGAGCTGTTTTTT. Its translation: CSVRDRGNTGELFF.

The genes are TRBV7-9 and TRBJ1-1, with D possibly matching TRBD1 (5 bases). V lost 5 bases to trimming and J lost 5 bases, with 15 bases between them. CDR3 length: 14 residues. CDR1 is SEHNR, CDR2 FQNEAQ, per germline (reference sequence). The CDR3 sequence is CASSKGHGLTEAFF. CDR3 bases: TGTGCCAGCAGCAAAGGACATGGATTAACTGAAGCTTTCTTT.

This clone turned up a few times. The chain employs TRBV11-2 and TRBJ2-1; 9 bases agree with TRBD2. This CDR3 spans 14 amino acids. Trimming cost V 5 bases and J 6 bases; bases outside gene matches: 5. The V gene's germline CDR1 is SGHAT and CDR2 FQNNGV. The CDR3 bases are TGTGCCAGCAGCCTAGCGGGGAATCGCAATGAGCAGTTCTTC. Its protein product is CASSLAGNRNEQFF.

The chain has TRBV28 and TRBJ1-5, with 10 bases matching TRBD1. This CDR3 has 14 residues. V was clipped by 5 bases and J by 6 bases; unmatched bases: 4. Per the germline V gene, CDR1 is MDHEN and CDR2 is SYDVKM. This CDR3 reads CASSPGTGVQPQHF. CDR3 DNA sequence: TGTGCCAGCAGTCCCGGGACAGGGGTTCAGCCCCAGCATTTT.

This chain's CDR3 is CATSMSRGNTEAFF. CDR3 bases: TGTGCCACCAGCATGTCCAGGGGGAACACTGAAGCTTTCTTT. This chain links TRBV15 with TRBJ1-1; weak D call: TRBD1 (6 bases). CDR3 length equals 14 residues. CDR1 and CDR2 from the germline V gene are LNHNV and YYDKDF (reference sequence). V lost 4 bases to trimming and J lost 1 base, with 10 bases between them.